This TCR beta chain was captured by sequencing in a study of OX40 agonist ivuxolimab in advanced cancers. Deletions cut 5 bases from V and 0 bases from J, with 1 base between. The CDR3 runs to 11 residues. CDR1 and CDR2 (germline): SGHTA, FQGNSA. Libraries were prepared by immunoSEQ multiplex PCR; TCRdb keeps only in-frame clonotypes and omits some of them. Among around 82,000 clones listed, approximately 90% were seen once. The chain joins TRBV7-2 to TRBJ2-5; the D is unclear. This receptor was taken from an adult with an advanced solid tumor such as melanoma, head and neck, liver or kidney cancer. The sample consisted of CD4+ or CD8+ T cells sorted from blood, taken in a trial of the OX40 agonist ivuxolimab. The CDR3 reads CASSNQETQYF. In DNA form, the CDR3 reads TGTGCCAGCAGCAACCAAGAGACCCAGTACTTC.